This T cell receptor (beta chain) was observed in a study of cytomegalovirus exposure and HLA in healthy donors. Amplification used 60 Vbeta primers and 13 Jbeta primers. Libraries were prepared by immunoSEQ multiplex PCR; TCRdb keeps only in-frame clonotypes and omits some of them. The sample holds about 99,000 clones, over 60% seen once. The CDR3 spans 14 residues. V dropped 7 bases and J dropped 7; count of bases not matched to a gene: 9. In germline, CDR1 is SNHLY, CDR2 FYNNEI. Each donor was healthy, and each was a bone marrow donor. The TCR was taken from a woman between 18 and 29 years old in good health and CMV-seropositive. The gene calls are TRBV2 and TRBJ1-4; 7 bases are shared with TRBD1. The sequenced material came from PBMCs. The CDR3 nucleotides are TGTGCCAGCAACAAAGACAGGGTTGGTGAAAAACTGTTTTTT. This translates into CASNKDRVGEKLFF.